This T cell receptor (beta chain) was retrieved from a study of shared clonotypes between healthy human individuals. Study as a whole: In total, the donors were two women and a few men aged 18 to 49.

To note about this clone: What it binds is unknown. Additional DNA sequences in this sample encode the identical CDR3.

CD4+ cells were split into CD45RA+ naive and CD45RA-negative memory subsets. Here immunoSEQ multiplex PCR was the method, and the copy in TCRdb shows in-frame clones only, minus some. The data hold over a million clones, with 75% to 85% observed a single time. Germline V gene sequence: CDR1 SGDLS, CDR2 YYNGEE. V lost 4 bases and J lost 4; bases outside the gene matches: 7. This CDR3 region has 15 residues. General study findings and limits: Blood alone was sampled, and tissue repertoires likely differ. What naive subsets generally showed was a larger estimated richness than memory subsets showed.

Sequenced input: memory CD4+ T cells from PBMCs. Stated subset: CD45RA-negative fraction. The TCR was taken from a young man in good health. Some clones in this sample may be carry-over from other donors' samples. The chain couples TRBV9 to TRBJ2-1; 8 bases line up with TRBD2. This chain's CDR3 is CASSSSGSSYNEQFF. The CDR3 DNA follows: TGTGCCAGCAGCTCCAGCGGGAGTAGTTACAATGAGCAGTTCTTC.